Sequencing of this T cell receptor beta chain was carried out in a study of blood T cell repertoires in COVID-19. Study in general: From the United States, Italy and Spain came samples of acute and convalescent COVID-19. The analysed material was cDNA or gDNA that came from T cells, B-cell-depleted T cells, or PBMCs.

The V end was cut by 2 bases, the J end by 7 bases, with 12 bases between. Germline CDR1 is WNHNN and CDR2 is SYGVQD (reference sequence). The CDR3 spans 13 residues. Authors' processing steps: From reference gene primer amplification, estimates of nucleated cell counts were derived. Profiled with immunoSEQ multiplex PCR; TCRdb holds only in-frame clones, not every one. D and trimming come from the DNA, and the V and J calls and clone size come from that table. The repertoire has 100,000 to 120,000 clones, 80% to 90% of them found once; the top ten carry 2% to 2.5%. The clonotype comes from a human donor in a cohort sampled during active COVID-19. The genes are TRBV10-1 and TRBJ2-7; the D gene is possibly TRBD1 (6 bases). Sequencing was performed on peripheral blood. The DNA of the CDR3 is TGCGCCAGCAGTGAGAGCTGGGGGCAGGAGCAGTACTTC. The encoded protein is CASSESWGQEQYF.